This section outlines one TCR beta chain sequence together with its context. What it binds is not known. Primers: 60 Vbeta forward and 13 Jbeta reverse. Generated by immunoSEQ multiplex PCR, the TCRdb table keeps only in-frame clones and is missing some. The table lists 60,000 to 75,000 clones. V was cut by 1 base and J by 6 bases, with 16 bases left in between. CDR1 is MGHDK and CDR2 is SYGVNS in the germline V gene. This CDR3 contains 15 residues. This record belongs to a study of cytomegalovirus exposure and HLA in healthy donors. Study results and caveats: Later analysis demonstrated an association between a missense DCLRE1C variant and TCR beta V- and J-gene trimming.

The TCR was taken from a woman aged 25 to 39 in good health and CMV-seronegative. This chain connects TRBV25-1 to TRBJ2-7, with D perhaps matching TRBD1 (5 bases). The sequencing input was PBMCs. CDR3 nucleotides: TGTGCCAGCAGTGAATTTGGGAAGGGGCAGGGCGAGCAGTACTTC. Its protein is CASSEFGKGQGEQYF.